What follows are 2 T cell receptor beta chains derived from one specimen sequenced in a study of PD-L1 blockade in urothelial cancer. Here immunoSEQ multiplex PCR was the method, and the copy in TCRdb shows in-frame clones only, minus some. The repertoire holds around 41,000 clones, with 70% to 90% as singletons. Material: PBMCs, obtained around atezolizumab (anti-PD-L1) treatment. All receptors derive from an older woman with urothelial cancer.

The V call is TRBV27, the J call TRBJ2-3; weak D call: TRBD2 (6 bases). Germline CDR1 is MNHEY and CDR2 is SMNVEV (reference sequence). Trimming left V 0 bases short and J 6 bases short, with 10 bases between. The CDR3 runs 14 residues. The CDR3 here is CASSLSGLADTQYF. CDR3 in DNA: TGTGCCAGCAGTTTATCGGGGCTAGCGGATACGCAGTATTTT.

The rearrangement uses TRBV19 and TRBJ2-5; D is unclear. Germline assignment: CDR1 LNHDA and CDR2 SQIVND (reference sequence). This CDR3 comprises 14 residues. Trimming removed 1 base at V and 1 base at J, with 7 bases between. CDR3 loop: CASSIGQVQETQYF. In nucleotides, the CDR3 is TGTGCCAGTAGTATAGGGCAGGTCCAAGAGACCCAGTACTTC. Filled out from reference TRBV19 and TRBJ2-5, the complete variable domain reads DGGITQSPKYLFRKEGQNVTLSCEQNLNHDAMYWYRQDPGQGLRLIYYSQIVNDFQKGDIAEGYSVSREKKESFPLTVTSAQKNPTAFYLCASSIGQVQETQYFGPGTRLLVL.